The rows below give T cell receptor beta chains drawn from one sample of a study of T cell changes during pregnancy in multiple sclerosis. Here immunoSEQ multiplex PCR was the method, and the copy in TCRdb shows in-frame clones only, minus some. This repertoire shows approximately 41,000 clones, roughly 89% found once; its top ten account for approximately 0.7%. The input for sequencing was CD4+ T cells from peripheral blood mononuclear cells, taken in the second trimester of pregnancy. The receptors shown here come from a female donor in good health, enrolled as a control in a pregnancy study. The CDR3 runs from the conserved cysteine through the conserved F or W. D genes are given only for firm matches. The size field is filled for only some rows; it gives once, few, many or a size class.

J gene: TRBJ1-1
D gene: TRBD1
V gene: TRBV6-6
clone size: .
CDR3 DNA: TGTGCCAGCAGTTACAACCAGGGGGCGGCTTTCTTT
CDR3 protein: CASSYNQGAAFF

J gene: TRBJ1-2
D gene: .
V gene: TRBV4-1
clone size: once
CDR3 DNA: TGCGCCAGCAGCCAAGTAGGGGGGGCCCAATATGGCTACACCTTC
CDR3 protein: CASSQVGGAQYGYTF

J gene: TRBJ2-3
D gene: .
V gene: TRBV9
clone size: .
CDR3 DNA: TGTGCCAGTCAGGCAGGGCCTCGGGCAGATACGCAGTATTTT
CDR3 protein: CASQAGPRADTQYF

J gene: TRBJ2-3
D gene: TRBD2
V gene: TRBV5-1
clone size: .
CDR3 DNA: TGCGCCAGCAGCTTTAGCGGGGGAAACACAGATACGCAGTATTTT
CDR3 protein: CASSFSGGNTDTQYF

J gene: TRBJ1-2
D gene: TRBD1
V gene: TRBV7-8
clone size: .
CDR3 DNA: TGTGCCAGCAGCTTAGTCGGGGGGACAGGGCCTGGCTACACCTTC
CDR3 protein: CASSLVGGTGPGYTF

J gene: TRBJ2-1
D gene: TRBD1
V gene: TRBV4-3
clone size: .
CDR3 DNA: TGCGCCAGCAGCCGACGACAGGGGGCCTCCTACAATGAGCAGTTCTTC
CDR3 protein: CASSRRQGASYNEQFF

J gene: TRBJ2-3
D gene: .
V gene: TRBV12-5
clone size: .
CDR3 DNA: TGTGCTAGCGCTACCTCCGGAGATACGCAGTATTTT
CDR3 protein: CASATSGDTQYF

J gene: TRBJ2-7
D gene: TRBD1
V gene: TRBV6-5
clone size: .
CDR3 DNA: TGTGCCAGCAGGGAATCGGGACAGGGGACGGACGAGCAGTACTTC
CDR3 protein: CASRESGQGTDEQYF

J gene: TRBJ2-2
D gene: .
V gene: TRBV6-4
clone size: .
CDR3 DNA: TGTGCCAGCTCAAGGGGACAAGCGAACACCGGGGAGCTGTTTTTT
CDR3 protein: CASSRGQANTGELFF

J gene: TRBJ2-5
D gene: TRBD2
V gene: TRBV4-2
clone size: .
CDR3 DNA: TGTGCCAGCAGGGACCTAGCGGGGGGAGAGACCCAGTACTTC
CDR3 protein: CASRDLAGGETQYF

J gene: TRBJ2-5
D gene: TRBD2
V gene: TRBV7-2
clone size: .
CDR3 DNA: TGTGCCAGCAGCAGAAGCGGGGGCGGGGAGACCCAGTACTTC
CDR3 protein: CASSRSGGGETQYF

J gene: TRBJ2-1
D gene: TRBD1
V gene: TRBV6-1
clone size: .
CDR3 DNA: TGTGCCAGCATCCCGTGGACAGGGATATTCAATGAGCAGTTCTTC
CDR3 protein: CASIPWTGIFNEQFF

J gene: TRBJ2-7
D gene: TRBD1
V gene: TRBV11-3
clone size: .
CDR3 DNA: TGTGCCAGCAGCCTCGGACAGGGGGGCCGCTACGAGCAGTACTTC
CDR3 protein: CASSLGQGGRYEQYF

J gene: TRBJ2-7
D gene: .
V gene: TRBV5-1
clone size: .
CDR3 DNA: TGCGCCAGCAGCTTGGCTGCGACACCCCCTGGCGAGCAGTACTTC
CDR3 protein: CASSLAATPPGEQYF

J gene: TRBJ2-7
D gene: TRBD1
V gene: TRBV4-2
clone size: .
CDR3 DNA: TGTGCCAGCAGCGGGGGACAGGGTGACGAGCAGTACTTC
CDR3 protein: CASSGGQGDEQYF

J gene: TRBJ2-2
D gene: TRBD2
V gene: TRBV7-2
clone size: once
CDR3 DNA: TGTGCCAGCAGCTCTCGTGGCGGGGGGGCCACCGGGGAGCTGTTTTTT
CDR3 protein: CASSSRGGGATGELFF

J gene: TRBJ2-1
D gene: TRBD1
V gene: TRBV18
clone size: .
CDR3 DNA: TGTGCCAGCTCACTGACAGGGCCCTCCTCCTACAATGAGCAGTTCTTC
CDR3 protein: CASSLTGPSSYNEQFF

J gene: TRBJ2-2
D gene: .
V gene: TRBV14
clone size: .
CDR3 DNA: TGTGCCAGCAGCCAAGCATGGAACACCGGGGAGCTGTTTTTT
CDR3 protein: CASSQAWNTGELFF

J gene: TRBJ1-2
D gene: .
V gene: TRBV19
clone size: few
CDR3 DNA: TGTGCCAGTAGTATCGGTAGAACAGCCTATGGCTACACCTTC
CDR3 protein: CASSIGRTAYGYTF

J gene: TRBJ2-3
D gene: TRBD2
V gene: TRBV7-3
clone size: .
CDR3 DNA: TGTGCCAGCGGGGCGGGGGGCTCAGATACGCAGTATTTT
CDR3 protein: CASGAGGSDTQYF

J gene: TRBJ1-6
D gene: .
V gene: TRBV7-3
clone size: once
CDR3 DNA: TGTGCCAGCAGCTTAATACAGGGCGGTTCACCCCTCCACTTT
CDR3 protein: CASSLIQGGSPLHF

J gene: TRBJ2-5
D gene: .
V gene: TRBV6-5
clone size: once
CDR3 DNA: TGTGCCAGCAGTTACTCGGGGGCCAGATACGAGACCCAGTACTTC
CDR3 protein: CASSYSGARYETQYF

J gene: TRBJ1-2
D gene: .
V gene: TRBV2
clone size: .
CDR3 DNA: TGTGCCAGCAGTGAATCTAACTGGAACTATGGCTACACCTTC
CDR3 protein: CASSESNWNYGYTF

J gene: TRBJ2-7
D gene: .
V gene: TRBV2
clone size: .
CDR3 DNA: TGTGCCAGCAGCCCGGGAAGCTACGAGCAGTACTTC
CDR3 protein: CASSPGSYEQYF

J gene: TRBJ2-3
D gene: TRBD1
V gene: TRBV4-2
clone size: once
CDR3 DNA: TGTGCCAGCAGCCAAAGGCCAGTCGCCGGGACAGGGAGGACAGATACGCAGTATTTT
CDR3 protein: CASSQRPVAGTGRTDTQYF

J gene: TRBJ2-3
D gene: TRBD2
V gene: TRBV7-2
clone size: .
CDR3 DNA: TGTGCCAGCAGCAGGACTAGCGGGAGAACAGATACGCAGTATTTT
CDR3 protein: CASSRTSGRTDTQYF

J gene: TRBJ2-5
D gene: TRBD2
V gene: TRBV4-2
clone size: .
CDR3 DNA: TGTGCCAGCAGCCAAGGGGGGGGAGCCCCAGAGACCCAGTACTTC
CDR3 protein: CASSQGGGAPETQYF

J gene: TRBJ1-1
D gene: .
V gene: TRBV10-1
clone size: .
CDR3 DNA: TGCGCCAGCAGCCTAGGAGGGCAGGGTAAATTCTTTACAAACACTGAAGCTTTCTTT
CDR3 protein: CASSLGGQGKFFTNTEAFF

J gene: TRBJ1-1
D gene: .
V gene: TRBV7-9
clone size: once
CDR3 DNA: TGTGCCAGCAGAGGAGTGATGAACACTGAAGCTTTCTTT
CDR3 protein: CASRGVMNTEAFF

J gene: TRBJ2-1
D gene: .
V gene: TRBV7-3
clone size: once
CDR3 DNA: TGTGCCAGCAGCCCCGGAGATGAGCAGTTCTTC
CDR3 protein: CASSPGDEQFF

J gene: TRBJ2-4
D gene: TRBD2
V gene: TRBV7-3
clone size: once
CDR3 DNA: TGTGCCAGCAGCTTAACTGGGACGGGAGGGGTCAAAAACATTCAGTACTTC
CDR3 protein: CASSLTGTGGVKNIQYF

J gene: TRBJ2-5
D gene: TRBD2
V gene: TRBV7-2
clone size: .
CDR3 DNA: TGTGCCAGCAGCCGGGGACTAGCGGGGCAAGAGACCCAGTACTTC
CDR3 protein: CASSRGLAGQETQYF

J gene: TRBJ1-2
D gene: .
V gene: TRBV7-2
clone size: .
CDR3 DNA: TGTGCCAGCAGCTCATCCCAGGGTTATGGCTACACCTTC
CDR3 protein: CASSSSQGYGYTF